In this sample, the clone carrying this TCR beta chain turned up a few times. Its antigen remains unknown. The sample originates from a study of beta chain features in type 1 diabetes. Study information: Cells sorted and examined across all samples totaled almost 110 million.

cDNA synthesis used the whole RNA isolate, giving expressed TCRB sequences. Here immunoSEQ multiplex PCR was the method, and the copy in TCRdb shows in-frame clones only, minus some. The data hold approximately 730,000 clones, with over 10% observed a single time. General study results and limits: Shorter TCRB CDR3s, moderately but significantly so, were found in Type 1 diabetes patients in all four CD4+ subsets.

In total, each donor contributed a single heparinised blood draw that averaged roughly 100 mL. The length of the CDR3 is 14 residues. Germline-derived CDR1 and CDR2 are GTSNPN and SVGIG (reference sequence). The clonotype comes from a young man with type 1 diabetes. The chain is built from TRBV30 and TRBJ2-5, with unresolved D. The J call could be wrong; TRBJ2-7 is a better fit for the DNA end. Material: naive CD4+ T cells from blood. CDR3 region: CAWSPPDPIYEQYF. CDR3 sequence (DNA): TGTGCCTGGAGCCCACCGGACCCTATCTACGAGCAGTACTTC.